This T cell receptor (beta chain) was captured in a study of T-cell memory formation after mild COVID-19. TCRdb re-analysed the 5' RACE reads in MiXCR, keeping a single row per CDR3 protein. The profile shows about 240,000 distinct CDR3 sequences, roughly 9.4% of them singletons. This clonotype has a handful of counts. Trimming cost V 5 bases and J 4 bases; bases outside gene matches: 0. The CDR3 spans 12 residues. Germline CDR1 and CDR2: SGHTA and FQGTGA. This sequence joins TRBV7-3 and TRBJ1-1, with TRBD1 identical over 8 bases. The sequence derives from a man in his late teens or twenties who had mild COVID-19 (a few samples of this study predate the infection). Cell type and time point are not known. Sample: PBMCs or a T cell subset sorted from them (not recorded which). The CDR3 coding sequence is TGTGCCAGCAGCGGACAGGGCACTGAAGCTTTCTTT. It translates to CASSGQGTEAFF.